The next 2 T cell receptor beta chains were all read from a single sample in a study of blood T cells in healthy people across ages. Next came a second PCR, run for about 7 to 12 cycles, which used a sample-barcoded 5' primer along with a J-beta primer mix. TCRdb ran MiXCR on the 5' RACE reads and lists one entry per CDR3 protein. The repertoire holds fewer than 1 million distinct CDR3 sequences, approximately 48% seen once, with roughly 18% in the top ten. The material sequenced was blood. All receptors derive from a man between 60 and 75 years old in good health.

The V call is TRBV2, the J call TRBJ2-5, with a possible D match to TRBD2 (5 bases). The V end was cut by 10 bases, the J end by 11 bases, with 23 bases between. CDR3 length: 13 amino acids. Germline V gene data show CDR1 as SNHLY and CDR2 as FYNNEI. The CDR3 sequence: CATVSSLNNEQYF. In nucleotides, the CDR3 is TGTGCCACCGTGTCTAGCCTAAACAATGAGCAGTACTTC.

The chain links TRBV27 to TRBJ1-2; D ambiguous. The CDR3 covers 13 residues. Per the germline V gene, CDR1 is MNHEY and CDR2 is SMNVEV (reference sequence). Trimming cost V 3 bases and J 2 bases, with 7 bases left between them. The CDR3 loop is CASSFAGNYGYTF. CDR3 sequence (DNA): TGTGCCAGCAGTTTTGCTGGGAACTATGGCTACACCTTC.